This is a list of T cell receptor beta chains from one sample in a study of blood T cell repertoires in COVID-19. Profiling relied on immunoSEQ multiplex PCR, and the TCRdb table lists in-frame clones only, not all of them. Among around 130,000 clones listed, roughly 80% were seen once. Sequenced material: PBMCs or T cells enriched from blood (not recorded which). The receptors stem from a man between 25 and 39 years old who had recovered from COVID-19. The CDR3 runs from the conserved cysteine through the conserved F or W. A D gene is named only where the DNA matches it firmly. Some rows mark clone size as missing; the rest say once, few, many or name a class of expanded clone.

j_call	cdr3_length	clone_size	v_call	d_call	cdr3_aa	cdr3_nt
TRBJ1-2	16	NA	TRBV3-1/TRBV3-2	NA	CASSQDSRVGNYGYTF	TGTGCCAGCAGCCAAGATTCCAGGGTTGGGAACTATGGCTACACCTTC
TRBJ1-4	13	NA	TRBV5-5	TRBD1	CASSRQGGEKLFF	TGTGCCAGCAGTAGACAGGGAGGTGAAAAACTGTTTTTT
TRBJ2-2	15	NA	TRBV11-1	TRBD1	CASTLDRGQTGELFF	TGTGCCAGCACCCTAGACAGGGGGCAGACCGGGGAGCTGTTTTTT
TRBJ1-2	12	NA	TRBV10-3	TRBD1	CASSQGAGGYTF	TGTGCCAGCAGTCAGGGGGCGGGTGGCTACACCTTC
TRBJ2-5	14	once	TRBV5-1	TRBD1	CASSSPTGIETQYF	TGCGCCAGCAGCTCACCGACAGGGATAGAGACCCAGTACTTC
TRBJ2-1	17	once	TRBV19	TRBD2	CASSIVAPTSGHNEQFF	TGTGCCAGTAGTATAGTCGCCCCCACTAGCGGTCACAATGAGCAGTTCTTC
TRBJ2-1	17	NA	TRBV5-1	TRBD2	CASSKLAGGPAYNEQFF	TGCGCCAGCAGCAAGCTAGCGGGGGGACCCGCCTACAATGAGCAGTTCTTC
TRBJ1-2	14	NA	TRBV19	NA	CASSIAGANYGYTF	TGTGCCAGTAGTATAGCGGGGGCTAACTATGGCTACACCTTC
TRBJ2-3	13	NA	TRBV2	NA	CASRGTSTDTQYF	TGTGCCAGCAGGGGGACTAGCACAGATACGCAGTATTTT
TRBJ1-2	15	NA	TRBV6-5	TRBD1	CASRPTGTGDYGYTF	TGTGCCAGCAGGCCCACCGGGACAGGGGACTATGGCTACACCTTC
TRBJ1-5	15	NA	TRBV27	NA	CASSLLGKGNQPQHF	TGTGCCAGCAGTTTACTAGGAAAGGGCAATCAGCCCCAGCATTTT
TRBJ1-1	13	NA	TRBV29-1	NA	CSVEEQQRTEAFF	TGCAGCGTTGAAGAACAGCAACGGACTGAAGCTTTCTTT
TRBJ2-2	16	NA	TRBV11-2	NA	CASSSSGTLNTGELFF	TGTGCCAGCAGCTCCTCCGGGACACTTAACACCGGGGAGCTGTTTTTT
TRBJ2-3	15	NA	TRBV9	NA	CASSVAGDGADTQYF	TGTGCCAGCAGCGTAGCGGGAGATGGGGCAGATACGCAGTATTTT
TRBJ1-1	13	once	TRBV19	NA	CASSLVGATEAFF	TGTGCCAGTAGCCTCGTAGGGGCCACTGAAGCTTTCTTT
TRBJ1-2	13	NA	TRBV20-1	NA	CSASWQEDYGYTF	TGCAGTGCTAGTTGGCAGGAAGACTATGGCTACACCTTC
TRBJ2-7	12	NA	TRBV30	NA	CAWSPSSYEQYF	TGTGCCTGGAGTCCTTCCTCCTACGAGCAGTACTTC
TRBJ2-2	15	NA	TRBV5-6	NA	CASSLGSSNTGELFF	TGTGCCAGCAGCTTGGGTTCTTCGAACACCGGGGAGCTGTTTTTT
TRBJ1-5	17	NA	TRBV2	TRBD1	CASSESQGAYSNQPQHF	TGTGCCAGCAGTGAAAGTCAGGGGGCTTATAGCAATCAGCCCCAGCATTTT
TRBJ2-5	16	NA	TRBV5-1	NA	CASSLALQGIRETQYF	TGCGCCAGCAGCTTGGCCTTACAGGGTATTCGGGAGACCCAGTACTTC
TRBJ1-4	14	NA	TRBV6-1	NA	CASSEEVSAGKLFF	TGTGCCAGCAGTGAAGAGGTTTCTGCGGGAAAACTGTTTTTT
TRBJ2-7	13	NA	TRBV6-5	TRBD1	CASSRTGSYEQYF	TGTGCCAGCAGCCGGACAGGATCCTACGAGCAGTACTTC
TRBJ2-2	16	NA	TRBV24-1	NA	CATSDPGAVNTGELFF	TGTGCCACCAGTGACCCAGGGGCCGTGAACACCGGGGAGCTGTTTTTT
TRBJ2-3	17	NA	TRBV7-9	TRBD2	CASSSPPIAGYTDTQYF	TGTGCCAGCAGCTCCCCACCCATAGCGGGGTACACAGATACGCAGTATTTT
TRBJ1-5	13	once	TRBV11-2	NA	CASSLDQAQPQHF	TGTGCCAGCAGCTTAGATCAAGCCCAGCCCCAGCATTTT
TRBJ2-7	15	few	TRBV19	TRBD1	CASSIPGQGMYEQYF	TGTGCCAGTAGTATTCCGGGACAGGGAATGTACGAGCAGTACTTC
TRBJ2-2	14	NA	TRBV5-4	NA	CASSFDGGAGELFF	TGTGCCAGCAGCTTTGACGGAGGGGCCGGGGAGCTGTTTTTT
TRBJ1-1	15	NA	TRBV3-1/TRBV3-2	TRBD1	CASSGRRGRGTEAFF	TGTGCCAGCAGCGGGCGGAGGGGGCGCGGGACTGAAGCTTTCTTT
TRBJ1-6	12	NA	TRBV19	NA	CASSIGGGPLHF	TGTGCCAGTAGTATTGGGGGAGGACCCCTCCACTTT